This section outlines one T cell receptor beta chain sequence together with its context. The method was immunoSEQ multiplex PCR; TCRdb's version includes in-frame clones alone and lacks a portion of them. The sample has about 98,000 clones, 90% to 95% seen once. This sample is drawn from a study of control samples from healthy donors and cancer patients. This receptor was taken from a woman aged 18-29 years in good health. Sequenced material: blood.

The CDR3 region is CASRSTGADGYTF. CDR3 DNA sequence: TGTGCCAGCAGGTCGACAGGGGCAGATGGCTACACCTTC. The J gene is TRBJ1-2, the V gene TRBV28; the match to TRBD1 covers 8 bases. CDR1 is MDHEN, CDR2 SYDVKM, per germline. V trimming: 6 bases; J trimming: 6 bases; junction bases outside the gene matches: 6. The CDR3 length is 13 residues.